The 23 T cell receptor beta chains below come from one sample, sequenced in a study of OX40 agonist ivuxolimab in advanced cancers. Only in-frame clones appear in the TCRdb table, and some are missing; sequencing was by immunoSEQ multiplex PCR. The sample contains roughly 36,000 clones, around four fifths of which appear only once. This material consisted of CD4+ or CD8+ T cells sorted from blood, taken in a trial of the OX40 agonist ivuxolimab. The receptors were gathered from an adult with an advanced solid tumor such as melanoma, head and neck, liver or kidney cancer.

The chain combines TRBV4-3 with TRBJ2-5; no definite D call. The germline CDR1 and CDR2 sequences are LGHNA and YSLEER. Trimming removed 1 base from V and 1 base from J, with 7 bases in between. This CDR3 contains 14 residues. The CDR3 nucleotides are TGCGCCAGCAGCCAAGGGTTAACCCAAGAGACCCAGTACTTC. This codes for CASSQGLTQETQYF.

The rearrangement links TRBV10-3 to TRBJ2-3; 7 nucleotides agree with TRBD2. From germline, CDR1 is ENHRY and CDR2 SYGVKD. V lost 9 bases to trimming and J lost 2 bases; unmatched junction nucleotides: 2. The CDR3 extends over 12 amino acids. The chain's CDR3 is CAMSGATDTQYF. In nucleotides, the CDR3 is TGTGCCATGAGCGGGGCCACAGATACGCAGTATTTT.

The gene calls are TRBV7-3 and TRBJ1-1; no firm D call. There are 13 residues in the CDR3. The ends were cut back, 3 bases at V and 4 bases at J, with 9 bases in the middle. Looked up from germline, CDR1 is SGHTA and CDR2 is FQGTGA. CDR3 amino acids: CASSFAVGTEAFF. CDR3 nucleotide sequence: TGTGCCAGCAGCTTTGCGGTGGGCACTGAAGCTTTCTTT.

The rearrangement joins TRBV5-1 to TRBJ2-2, with D unclear. V gave up 3 bases and J gave up 7 bases, with 10 bases separating them. Germline assignment: CDR1 SGHRS and CDR2 YFSETQ. CDR3 length: 13 residues. DNA for the CDR3: TGCGCCAGCAGCTCCAGGTTCGACGGGGAGCTGTTTTTT. Its translation: CASSSRFDGELFF.

This clone came up a few times. DNA of the CDR3: TGTGCCAGCTCACCTTCTAGCGGGAGACCCTCTAATTCCTACAATGAGCAGTTCTTC. Its protein is CASSPSSGRPSNSYNEQFF. The chain recombines TRBV18 with TRBJ2-1, with TRBD2 matching 10 bases. With 3 bases clipped from V and 1 base from J, the junction kept 12 bases outside the gene matches. CDR3 length: 19 residues. CDR1 and CDR2 from the germline V gene are KGHSH and LQKENI.

This chain joins TRBV5-4 and TRBJ2-3; 7 bases map to TRBD1. The CDR3 length is 14 residues. V was pared by 3 bases and J by 3 bases, with 4 bases of the junction left unmatched. Germline V CDR1 and CDR2: SGHNT, YYREEE (reference sequence). The CDR3 nucleotides are TGTGCCAGCAGCTCCGCAGGGGGAACAGATACGCAGTATTTT. This sequence encodes CASSSAGGTDTQYF.

The V gene is TRBV19, the J gene TRBJ1-2, with a weak D call TRBD1 (5 bases). Trimming stripped 1 base from V and 4 bases from J, with 13 bases between. Germline values: CDR1 LNHDA, CDR2 SQIVND (reference sequence). The CDR3 sequence is 15 residues long. The CDR3 region is CASSIAPGNTYGYTF. The CDR3 coding sequence is TGTGCCAGTAGTATAGCCCCAGGGAACACCTATGGCTACACCTTC.

The chain combines TRBV6-6 with TRBJ1-5; D ambiguous. This CDR3 region has 12 residues. V lost 4 bases and J lost 4, with 5 bases in between. CDR1 is MNHNY and CDR2 is SVGAGI in the germline V gene (reference sequence). In DNA, the CDR3 is TGTGCCAGCAGTTCACCAAATCAGCCCCAGCATTTT. Residues: CASSSPNQPQHF.

The chain recombines TRBV18 with TRBJ1-1; D is undetermined. The CDR3 covers 13 residues. Germline V gene lookup returns CDR1 KGHSH and CDR2 LQKENI. Trimming removed 2 bases at V and 7 bases at J, with 11 bases between. The CDR3 region is CASSPNYEYEAFF. The CDR3 region has the DNA TGTGCCAGCTCACCAAATTACGAATATGAAGCTTTCTTT.

This rearrangement joins TRBV5-1 to TRBJ2-1; 11 bases are a match to TRBD2. The germline V gene encodes CDR1 SGHRS and CDR2 YFSETQ. The junction had 7 bases not matched to a gene; V was cut back by 4 bases and J by 7 bases. The CDR3 spans 15 residues. The CDR3 DNA follows: TGCGCCAGCAGCCAGACTAGCGGGATAGGAAATGAGCAGTTCTTC. Amino acid sequence: CASSQTSGIGNEQFF.

The chain has TRBV7-9 and TRBJ1-2; D call uncertain. V shed 5 bases and J shed 8 bases, with 12 bases lying between them. The CDR3 spans 12 residues. Germline V gives CDR1 SEHNR, CDR2 FQNEAQ (reference sequence). The CDR3 region has the DNA TGTGCCAGCAGCGCCGGGCCCGAGGGCTACACCTTC. This translates into CASSAGPEGYTF.

This clone was counted between two and nine times. Other DNA variants within this sample encode the same CDR3. The chain is built from TRBV7-8 and TRBJ1-6; D not certain. V was shortened by 2 bases and J by 2 bases, with 10 bases between the two germline ends. Germline V CDR1 and CDR2: SGHVS, FQNEAQ. The CDR3 extends over 16 amino acids. The CDR3 region is CASSLRRVPYNSPLHF. The CDR3 DNA reads TGTGCCAGCAGCTTACGCCGGGTCCCCTATAATTCACCCCTCCACTTT. Combining the CDR3 with reference TRBV7-8 and TRBJ1-6 gives the whole variable domain GAGVSQSPRYKVAKRGQDVALRCDPISGHVSLFWYQQALGQGPEFLTYFQNEAQLDKSGLPSDRFFAERPEGSVSTLKIQRTQQEDSAVYLCASSLRRVPYNSPLHFGNGTRLTVT.

The chain is built from TRBV21-1 and TRBJ2-3; the DNA was not used to check the table's D call, TRBD1. TRBV21-1 is described as a pseudogene. The CDR3 extends over 17 amino acids. CDR3 sequence reads: CASSNRQGARLVDTQYF. For the CDR3, the DNA is TGTGCCAGCAGCAATCGACAGGGGGCGAGACTGGTAGATACGCAGTATTTT.

The J gene is TRBJ2-1, the V gene TRBV25-1; a possible D gene is TRBD1 (6 bases). Between the trimmed V and J ends, which lost 5 bases and 0 bases, there was a span of 8 bases. The CDR3 consists of 14 residues. The V gene's germline CDR1 is MGHDK and CDR2 SYGVNS. The CDR3 is CASSSGVSYNEQFF. The CDR3 DNA reads as TGTGCCAGCAGTTCAGGGGTCTCCTACAATGAGCAGTTCTTC.

The rearrangement joins TRBV5-1 to TRBJ2-4, with 9 bases aligning to TRBD1. The V gene's germline CDR1 is SGHRS and CDR2 YFSETQ. V shed 3 bases, J shed 9 bases, and the junction held 7 bases outside the gene matches. The CDR3 has 14 residues. The CDR3 reads CASSYGTGTTIQYF. The CDR3 DNA is TGCGCCAGCAGCTACGGGACAGGGACGACCATTCAGTACTTC.

The gene calls are TRBV28 and TRBJ2-7; D unresolved. The germline CDR1 and CDR2 sequences are MDHEN and SYDVKM. The CDR3 contains 15 residues. Deletions cut 6 bases from V and 0 bases from J, with 15 bases between. This chain's CDR3 is CASSPFLGSSYEQYF. Here the CDR3 DNA reads TGTGCCAGCAGCCCTTTTTTGGGCAGCTCCTACGAGCAGTACTTC.

The chain recombines TRBV6-1 with TRBJ1-6; no clear D gene. CDR1 and CDR2 (germline): MNHNS, SASEGT. Trimming left V 2 bases short and J 0 bases short, with 20 bases between. The CDR3 contains 20 residues. The CDR3 sequence: CASSEKAGTFTSSYNSPLHF. CDR3 nucleotide sequence: TGTGCCAGCAGTGAAAAAGCCGGTACCTTCACTTCCTCCTATAATTCACCCCTCCACTTT.

The chain has TRBV28 and TRBJ2-7; 8 bases map to TRBD2. V shed 2 bases and J 1 base; nucleotides not matched to a gene: 10. The CDR3 totals 17 residues. Germline CDR1 reads MDHEN; CDR2 reads SYDVKM. CDR3 bases: TGTGCCAGCAGTTTACCTACTAGCGGCTCATATTCCTACGAGCAGTACTTC. It yields the protein CASSLPTSGSYSYEQYF.

This rearrangement joins TRBV7-9 to TRBJ1-1, with D possibly being TRBD1 (5 bases). Trimming took 11 bases from V and 0 from J, leaving 16 bases between them. This CDR3 is built from 14 residues. Germline CDR1 and CDR2: SEHNR and FQNEAQ (reference sequence). CDR3 nucleotides: TGTGCCGAAACCCAACAGGAAATGAACACTGAAGCTTTCTTT. Translating gives CAETQQEMNTEAFF.

The V call is TRBV7-3, the J call TRBJ2-7, with D perhaps TRBD2 (7 bases). Germline-derived CDR1 and CDR2 are SGHTA and FQGTGA. The CDR3 contains 15 residues. The V and J ends lost 2 bases and 2 bases respectively, with 13 bases between them. This CDR3 reads CASSLGGAQPYEQYF. CDR3 in DNA: TGTGCCAGCAGCTTAGGGGGGGCTCAGCCCTACGAGCAGTACTTC.

The chain has TRBV19 and TRBJ2-1; tentatively, D is TRBD2 (6 bases). This CDR3 has 12 amino acids. Germline CDR1 LNHDA, CDR2 SQIVND (reference sequence). Trimming stripped 3 bases from V and 9 bases from J, with 9 bases between. CDR3 bases: TGTGCCAGTAGTATTGCCGGGAGTGAGCAGTTCTTC. As protein: CASSIAGSEQFF.

The genes are TRBV9 and TRBJ1-3; D is possibly TRBD1 (5 bases). Between the trimmed V and J ends, which lost 3 bases and 2 bases, there was a span of 18 bases. CDR3 length equals 17 residues. The V gene's germline CDR1 is SGDLS and CDR2 YYNGEE. The CDR3 region has the DNA TGTGCCAGCAGCGCTACAGGATATAGGGCGGCTGGAAACACCATATATTTT. Residues: CASSATGYRAAGNTIYF.

The chain links TRBV19 to TRBJ1-1, with D unresolved. Trimming cost V 3 bases and J 3 bases, with 14 bases left between them. This CDR3 region has 15 residues. CDR1 and CDR2 from the germline V gene are LNHDA and SQIVND (reference sequence). The CDR3 region has the DNA TGTGCCAGTAGTATGCTCTGGGATGAGGACACTGAAGCTTTCTTT. Translation gives CASSMLWDEDTEAFF.